Listed here are 14 T cell receptor beta chains from one sample, sequenced in a study of blood T cells in healthy people across ages. For the second PCR, which ran for about 6 to 11 cycles, a sample-barcoded 5' primer and a J-beta primer mix were used. TCRdb itself ran the 5' RACE reads through MiXCR, one entry per CDR3 protein. In the table there are about 680,000 distinct CDR3 sequences, 49% of which are singletons. The sequenced material came from blood. The source of these receptors is a woman aged 55 to 70 in good health.

With regard to this clonotype: Mismatch with germline at one junction end may stem from a read error. This chain uses TRBV9 with TRBJ2-3; tentative D call: TRBD1 (7 bases). The V gene's germline CDR1 is SGDLS and CDR2 YYNGEE. The CDR3 consists of 16 residues. CDR3 protein: CASSPSLRGASDAQYF. In DNA form, the CDR3 reads TGTGCCAGCAGCCCCTCGCTCAGGGGGGCATCAGATGCGCAGTATTTT.

V is TRBV20-1 and J is TRBJ2-7; D remains ambiguous. The CDR3 contains 11 residues. V shed 8 bases and J shed 3 bases, with 11 bases lying between them. Germline CDR1 is DFQATT and CDR2 is SNEGSKA (reference sequence). CDR3 sequence: CSLPSSYEQYF. CDR3 sequence (DNA): TGCAGTCTCCCCTCTAGCTACGAGCAGTACTTC.

The chain links TRBV27 to TRBJ2-1; the match to TRBD2 covers 9 bases. The CDR3 contains 14 residues. In germline, CDR1 is MNHEY, CDR2 SMNVEV (reference sequence). V trimming: 5 bases; J trimming: 7 bases; junction bases outside the gene matches: 6. The CDR3, as DNA: TGTGCCAGCAGTCCGGAGACTAGCGGAAATGAGCAGTTCTTC. It translates to CASSPETSGNEQFF.

This clonotype was seen more than once but under ten times. The chain employs TRBV9 and TRBJ1-2; 8 bases align to TRBD1. This CDR3 is built from 15 residues. From germline, CDR1 is SGDLS and CDR2 YYNGEE. V shed 4 bases and J 7 bases; nucleotides not matched to a gene: 12. CDR3 protein: CASSTRTGIRSGYTF. The CDR3 bases are TGTGCCAGCAGCACCCGGACAGGGATTCGTAGTGGCTACACCTTC.

This clonotype was detected a few times. The V call is TRBV28, the J call TRBJ2-7, with D perhaps matching TRBD1 (5 bases). The CDR3 runs to 11 residues. V lost 3 bases and J 6 bases, leaving 6 bases between the germline ends. Germline CDR1 MDHEN, CDR2 SYDVKM. The CDR3 sequence is CASSFRAEQYF. The CDR3 coding sequence is TGTGCCAGCAGTTTCAGGGCCGAGCAGTACTTC.

Comment on this clonotype: A read error may produce the germline difference seen at one junction end. The chain joins TRBV28 to TRBJ2-1, with D hard to call. Germline V gives CDR1 MDHEN, CDR2 SYDVKM. CDR3 length equals 12 residues. The CDR3 bases are TGTGCCAGCAGACGAGAGAGCAATGTGCAGTTCTTC. It translates to CASRRESNVQFF.

The chain is built from TRBV7-9 and TRBJ2-7; TRBD2 matches at 12 bases. V shed 5 bases and J 7 bases; nucleotides not matched to a gene: 9. The CDR3 is 15 amino acids. CDR1 and CDR2 from the germline V gene are SEHNR and FQNEAQ (reference sequence). The CDR3 region has the DNA TGTGCCAGCAGCCCTCTAGCGGGAGGGCCGGGTGAGCAGTACTTC. This gives the protein CASSPLAGGPGEQYF.

The chain employs TRBV6-1 and TRBJ2-5, with D perhaps TRBD2 (6 bases). Germline V gene lookup returns CDR1 MNHNS and CDR2 SASEGT. The V end lost 0 bases, the J end lost 2 bases, and 10 bases lay between the germline ends. The CDR3 consists of 15 residues. The CDR3 sequence: CASSEARGWQETQYF. Here the CDR3 DNA reads TGTGCCAGCAGTGAAGCCCGGGGGTGGCAAGAGACCCAGTACTTC.

The table lists this clonotype with many counts. The rearrangement joins TRBV6-1 to TRBJ1-4; perhaps TRBD1 as D (6 bases). The CDR3 extends over 14 amino acids. The V gene lost 6 bases and the J gene lost 8 bases, with 16 bases spanning the gap. CDR1 is MNHNS, CDR2 SASEGT, per germline. The CDR3 DNA reads TGTGCCAGCAGAGATCGACAGGAGGTGGAAAAACTGTTTTTT. Encoded protein: CASRDRQEVEKLFF.

The chain uses TRBV5-6 and TRBJ1-6; a weak D match, TRBD1 (5 bases). Looked up from germline, CDR1 is SGHDT and CDR2 is YYEEEE. Trimming stripped 5 bases from V and 9 bases from J, with 15 bases between. This CDR3 comprises 14 residues. The CDR3 spells CASRSVDILSPLHF. DNA of the CDR3: TGTGCCAGCAGATCCGTGGACATCCTTTCACCCCTCCACTTT.

The V call is TRBV20-1, the J call TRBJ2-7; D unclear. Trimming shortened V by 2 bases and J by 2 bases, and 10 bases separated the two germline ends. Germline assignment: CDR1 DFQATT and CDR2 SNEGSKA (reference sequence). CDR3 length: 13 residues. As DNA, the CDR3 is TGCAGTGCTAGAAACAGTTTGGCCTACGAGCAGTACTTC. It encodes CSARNSLAYEQYF.

The rearrangement links TRBV6-4 to TRBJ2-1; D is unclear. The CDR3 runs 14 residues. V was clipped by 0 bases and J by 6 bases, with 9 bases between them. Per the germline V gene, CDR1 is MRHNA and CDR2 is SNTAGT. CDR3 bases: TGTGCCAGCAGTGACTCAAAGGAGATCAATGAGCAGTTCTTC. Protein: CASSDSKEINEQFF.

The gene calls are TRBV12-3 or TRBV12-4 and TRBJ2-1, with D unclear. The CDR3 has 14 residues. Trimming took 2 bases from V and 4 from J, leaving 9 bases between them. CDR3 region: CASSLLLDYNEQFF. CDR3 DNA: TGTGCCAGCAGTTTACTCCTAGATTACAATGAGCAGTTCTTC.

This clonotype is a singleton in its sample. This chain joins TRBV20-1 and TRBJ2-1, with D possibly TRBD2 on 5 matching bases. The assigned J gene may be wrong: the sequence end matches TRBJ2-7 better. Per the germline V gene, CDR1 is DFQATT and CDR2 is SNEGSKA (reference sequence). The CDR3 consists of 13 residues. The CDR3 DNA follows: TGCAGTGTTACCGCGGGCTCCTACAATGAGCAGTACTTC. Protein product: CSVTAGSYNEQYF.